This TCR beta chain was found in a study of shared clonotypes between healthy human individuals. Study outcomes and limitations: Clonotype sharing among donors was thought likely to change with sequencing depth. Limited genetic and exposure-history diversity came from having few donors.

Deep-level settings were used for running the assay. The repertoire was sequenced with immunoSEQ multiplex PCR; TCRdb's copy has only in-frame clones and lacks some. The sample has more than 200,000 clones; approximately 65% are singletons. Germline V gene lookup returns CDR1 SGHAT and CDR2 FQNNGV. V lost 1 base and J 8 bases, leaving 19 bases between the germline ends. CDR3 length: 16 residues. Concerning this clone: What it binds is unknown.

The chain recombines TRBV11-2 with TRBJ2-3; possibly TRBD2 for D (6 bases). Sequenced input: memory CD4+ T cells sorted from blood. Sample subset: CD45RA-negative fraction. This receptor was obtained from a young man in good health. The CDR3 DNA sequence: TGTGCCAGCAGCTTAGGAGCGGGCGCAAGTCGGGGTACGCAGTATTTT. Amino acid sequence: CASSLGAGASRGTQYF.